The clone carrying this TCR beta chain was detected a few times. Antigen: not known. This sample was taken from a study of T cell repertoires in cytomegalovirus infection. As for the study in general: Both CMV infection and a matching HLA type were indicated by public TCR beta signatures.

V shed 5 bases and J shed 6 bases, with 14 bases lying between them. The CDR3 extends over 13 amino acids. Each CDR3 protein gets one entry after TCRdb re-called the reads with MiXCR. Among 150,000 to 200,000 distinct CDR3 sequences listed, roughly 9% were seen once. General observations from the study: HLA-C-restricted CMV-specific TCR beta clonotypes prevailed in the ex vivo response. The cumulative frequency of public TCR beta families identified carriers of CMV plus the relevant HLA.

Sequencing used PBMCs. The sequence came from a human donor in good health (CMV status not recorded). Some clones in this sample may be carry-over from other donors' samples. The rearrangement joins TRBV12-3 or TRBV12-4 to TRBJ2-7; TRBD1 is a possible D gene (5 bases). CDR3 residues: CASSTNRWGEQYF. The CDR3 DNA is TGTGCCAGCAGTACGAACAGGTGGGGCGAGCAGTACTTC.